This TCR beta chain appears in the sequencing data of a study of PD-1 blockade in classical Hodgkin lymphoma. Study information: Patients got intravenous nivolumab 3 mg/kg every 2 weeks.

Measured with immunoSEQ multiplex PCR; TCRdb has only the in-frame clones, and not every one. The repertoire holds fewer than 30,000 clones, roughly 83% seen once, with under 25% in the top ten. A remark on this clone: Its specificity is not known.

Each patient relapsed following autologous stem cell transplantation, and prior brentuximab vedotin exposure differed. Study outcomes and limitations: Patients were excluded if nivolumab began under 1 year after ASCT (the autologous transplant). Only CD4+ TCR diversity, not CD8+, had risen significantly by C4D1. Complete responders showed a baseline diversity that resembled the diversity of newly diagnosed patients.

The CDR3 has 12 residues. Between the trimmed V and J ends, which lost 1 base and 4 bases, there was a span of 4 bases. Germline V gives CDR1 LNHNV, CDR2 YYDKDF (reference sequence). This chain joins TRBV15 and TRBJ1-1, with D unclear. The starting material was peripheral blood mononuclear cells (PBMCs), obtained before the second cycle of nivolumab. This sequence originates from a human donor with classical Hodgkin lymphoma. CDR3 amino acids: CATSRVGTEAFF. CDR3 DNA: TGTGCCACCAGCAGAGTGGGCACTGAAGCTTTCTTT.